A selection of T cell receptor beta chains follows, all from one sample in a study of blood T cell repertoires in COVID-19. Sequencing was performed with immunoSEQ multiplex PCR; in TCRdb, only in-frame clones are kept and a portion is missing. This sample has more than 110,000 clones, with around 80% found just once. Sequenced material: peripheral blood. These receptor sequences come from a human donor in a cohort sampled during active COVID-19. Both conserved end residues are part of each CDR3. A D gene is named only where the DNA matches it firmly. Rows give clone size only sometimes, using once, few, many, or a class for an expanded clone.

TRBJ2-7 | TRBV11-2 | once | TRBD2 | TGTGCCAGCAGCTTTGGGACTAGCGGGGGGCACAGCTCCTACGAGCAGTACTTC | CASSFGTSGGHSSYEQYF
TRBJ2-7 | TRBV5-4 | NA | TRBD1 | TGTGCCAGCAGCCAGGACAGGTTGATCGCCTACGAGCAGTACTTC | CASSQDRLIAYEQYF
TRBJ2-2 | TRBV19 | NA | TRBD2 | TGTGCCAGTAGTTCGGTAGCGGGGGTGACCGGGGAGCTGTTTTTT | CASSSVAGVTGELFF
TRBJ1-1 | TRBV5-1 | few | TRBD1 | TGCGCCAGCAGCTTTCGCCTACGGGACAGGGTATTGAACACTGAAGCTTTCTTT | CASSFRLRDRVLNTEAFF
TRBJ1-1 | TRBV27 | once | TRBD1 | TGTGCCAGCAGGAATACAGGGGACACTGAAGCTTTCTTT | CASRNTGDTEAFF
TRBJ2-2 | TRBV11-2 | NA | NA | TGTGCCAGCAGTAGCTCCGGGACCGGGGAGCTGTTTTTT | CASSSSGTGELFF
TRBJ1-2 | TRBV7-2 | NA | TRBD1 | TGTGCCAGTCGGGACAGGGCCTTCTATGGCTACACCTTC | CASRDRAFYGYTF
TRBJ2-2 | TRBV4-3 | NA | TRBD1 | TGCGCCAGCAGTCGGACAGGGAACACCGGGGAGCTGTTTTTT | CASSRTGNTGELFF
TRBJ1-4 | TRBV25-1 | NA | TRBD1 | TGTGCCAGCAGTGAAAACCGCGCAGGGGGTAATGAAAAACTGTTTTTT | CASSENRAGGNEKLFF
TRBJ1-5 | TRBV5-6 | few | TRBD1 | TGTGCCAGCAGCTTCGGGACAGGGGAAAGCAATCAGCCCCAGCATTTT | CASSFGTGESNQPQHF
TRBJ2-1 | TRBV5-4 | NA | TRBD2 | TGTGCCAGCAGCTTGGGCAGCGGGGGGGCTGTGGAGCAGTTCTTC | CASSLGSGGAVEQFF
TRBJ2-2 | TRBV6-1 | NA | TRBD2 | TGTGCCAGCAGTGAAGTGCTAGCGGGCGGGGAGCTGTTTTTT | CASSEVLAGGELFF
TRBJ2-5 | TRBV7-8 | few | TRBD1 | TGTGCCAGCAGCGGTGACAGGGAAGAGACCCAGTACTTC | CASSGDREETQYF
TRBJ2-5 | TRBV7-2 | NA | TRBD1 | TGTGCCAGCAGCTCGACAGGGGGCGCGGAGACCCAGTACTTC | CASSSTGGAETQYF
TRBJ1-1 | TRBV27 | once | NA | TGTGCCAGCAGTTTGAAGACAGGGAACACTGAAGCTTTCTTT | CASSLKTGNTEAFF
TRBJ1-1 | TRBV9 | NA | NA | TGTGCCAGCAGCGTAGCTCCATCCGGGGACACTGAAGCTTTCTTT | CASSVAPSGDTEAFF
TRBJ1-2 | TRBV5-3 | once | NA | TGTGCCAGAAGCTTGGTTGGGGCGAACCGGGGCTACACCTTC | CARSLVGANRGYTF
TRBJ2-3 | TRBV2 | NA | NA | TGTGCCAGCAGGGGGCCCCGGGACAAATTCTCTAGCACAGATACGCAGTATTTT | CASRGPRDKFSSTDTQYF
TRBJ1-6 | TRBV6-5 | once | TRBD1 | TGTGCCAGCTCCCGACAGGGTTATAATTCACCCCTCCACTTT | CASSRQGYNSPLHF
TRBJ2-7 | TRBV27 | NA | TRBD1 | TGTGCCAGCAGTCTCGCCCGGGACAGGGGGCGGGCCGAGCAGTACTTC | CASSLARDRGRAEQYF
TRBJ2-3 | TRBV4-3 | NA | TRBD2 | TGCGCCAGCAGCCAAATGACCCCGGGACTAGGAAGGACAGATACGCAGTATTTT | CASSQMTPGLGRTDTQYF
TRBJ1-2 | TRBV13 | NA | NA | TGTGCCAGCAGCTTACGGGGCATTGGGGGGAGCCCGAAAGGCTACACCTTC | CASSLRGIGGSPKGYTF
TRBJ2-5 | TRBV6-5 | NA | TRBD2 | TGTGCCAGCACGGGGGGCCAAGAGACCCAGTACTTC | CASTGGQETQYF
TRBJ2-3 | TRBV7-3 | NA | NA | TGTGCCAGCAGCTTGGCGGGTGGGAGCACAGATACGCAGTATTTT | CASSLAGGSTDTQYF
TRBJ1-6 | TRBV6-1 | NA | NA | TGTGCCAGCAGTGAAGGGGCTTCCAATTCACCCCTCCACTTT | CASSEGASNSPLHF
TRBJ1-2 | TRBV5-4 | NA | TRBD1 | TGTGCCAGCAGCAGGACAGGGGATGGCTACACCTTC | CASSRTGDGYTF
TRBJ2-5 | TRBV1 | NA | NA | TGCACCAGCAGCCAAGATCACGGGGAAGAGACCCAGTACTTC | CTSSQDHGEETQYF
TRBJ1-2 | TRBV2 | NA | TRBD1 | TGTGCCAGCAGGCAGGGGGAGGACTATGGCTACACCTTC | CASRQGEDYGYTF
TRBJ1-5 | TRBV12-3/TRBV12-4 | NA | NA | TGTGCCAGCAGTTTAGGGGAGAATCAGCCCCAGCATTTT | CASSLGENQPQHF
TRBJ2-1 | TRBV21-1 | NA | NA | TGTGCCAGCTTCGACAGCCCATACTCCTACAATGAGCAGTTCTTC | CASFDSPYSYNEQFF
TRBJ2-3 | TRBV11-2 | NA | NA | TGTGCCAGCAGCTTAGTGTCCGCAGATACGCAGTATTTT | CASSLVSADTQYF
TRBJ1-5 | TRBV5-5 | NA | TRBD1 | TGTGCCAGCAGCTTGGACAGGGGAGAGCCCAATCAGCCCCAGCATTTT | CASSLDRGEPNQPQHF
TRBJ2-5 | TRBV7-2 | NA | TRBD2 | TGTGCCAGCAGCTTAGGACCTAGCGGGGGTTTCCAAGAGACCCAGTACTTC | CASSLGPSGGFQETQYF
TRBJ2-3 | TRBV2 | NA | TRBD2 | TGTGCCAGCAGAAATCGTGTTACTAGCGGGGGGGCCAGAGGGTATTTT | CASRNRVTSGGARGYF
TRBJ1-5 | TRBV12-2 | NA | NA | TGTGCAAGTCGCTTAGAAGCAAAGGGGACTTGTGGTCAGCCCCAGCATTTT | CASRLEAKGTCGQPQHF
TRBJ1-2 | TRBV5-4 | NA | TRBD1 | TGTGCCAGCAGTCGGGACAGGGACTATGGCTACACCTTC | CASSRDRDYGYTF
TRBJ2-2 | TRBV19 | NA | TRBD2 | TGTGCCAGTAGTATAGGCGGGGGGGCTGCCGGGGAGCTGTTTTTT | CASSIGGGAAGELFF
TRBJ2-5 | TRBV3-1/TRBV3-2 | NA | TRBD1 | TGTGCCAGCAGCACAGGGGGCCAAGAGACCCAGTACTTC | CASSTGGQETQYF
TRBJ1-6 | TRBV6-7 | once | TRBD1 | TGTGCCAGCAGTTACTCGGAACAGGGGTTGAATTCACCCCTCCACTTT | CASSYSEQGLNSPLHF
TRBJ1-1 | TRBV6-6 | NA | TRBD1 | TGTGCCAGCAGTTACCCCGGGACAGGCTACACTGAAGCTTTCTTT | CASSYPGTGYTEAFF
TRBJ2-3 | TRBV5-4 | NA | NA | TGTGCCAGCAGCGTTTGGGGCGGCACAGATACGCAGTATTTT | CASSVWGGTDTQYF
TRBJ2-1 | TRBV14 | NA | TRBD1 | TGTGCCAGCAACCGGGACAGGGGATTCGGTGAGCAGTTCTTC | CASNRDRGFGEQFF
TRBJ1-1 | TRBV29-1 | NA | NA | TGCAGCACATTCCGCAAGAACACTGAAGCTTTCTTT | CSTFRKNTEAFF
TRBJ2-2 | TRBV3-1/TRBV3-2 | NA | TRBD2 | TGTGCCAGCAGCCAAGGACTAGCGGGGGTCACCGGGGAGCTGTTTTTT | CASSQGLAGVTGELFF
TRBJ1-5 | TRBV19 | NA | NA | TGTGCCAGTAGTATAGGCGGGGCTAGCAATCAGCCCCAGCATTTT | CASSIGGASNQPQHF
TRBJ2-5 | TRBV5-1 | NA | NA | TGCGCCAGCAGCAATATCCAGGGGCAACAAGAGACCCAGTACTTC | CASSNIQGQQETQYF
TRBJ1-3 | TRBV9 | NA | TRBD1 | TGTGCCAGCTCAGGGGGGCAAAGCTCTGGAAACACCATATATTTT | CASSGGQSSGNTIYF
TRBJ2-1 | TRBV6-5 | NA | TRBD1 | TGTGCCAGCAGTTTGAGGGCACAGGGGGCATACAATGAGCAGTTCTTC | CASSLRAQGAYNEQFF
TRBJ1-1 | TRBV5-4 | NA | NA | TGTGCCAGCAGCTTGGCCGGGGTGGGGACTGAAGCTTTCTTT | CASSLAGVGTEAFF
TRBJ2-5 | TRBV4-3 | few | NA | TGCGCCAGCAGCCAAGAACTAGCCCGCCAAGAGACCCAGTACTTC | CASSQELARQETQYF
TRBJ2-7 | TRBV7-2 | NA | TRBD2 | TGTGCCAGCAGCTTAGTCGAGCGGGGGGGCTTCGAGCAGTACTTC | CASSLVERGGFEQYF
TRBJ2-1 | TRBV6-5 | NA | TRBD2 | TGTGCCACTTTATCGGCTAGCGGACACAATGAGCAGTTCTTC | CATLSASGHNEQFF